Sequencing of this T cell receptor beta chain was carried out in a study of breast tumors, draining lymph nodes, adjacent tissues. Whole-study results and caveats: Tumor T cell lymph node origin was a supported hypothesis, not proven. Tumor and nontumor repertoires were significantly more similar in luminal-like than in basal-like breast cancer. Compared with lymph nodes, tumors were less diverse; compared with nontumor tissue, more.

The germline V gene has CDR1 LNHDA and CDR2 SQIVND (reference sequence). The CDR3 extends over 15 amino acids. The V and J ends lost 8 bases and 3 bases respectively, with 17 bases between them. Samples came from axillary lymph nodes draining the breast cancer. This clonotype occurred many times. Its antigen remains unidentified. TCRdb called the multiplex PCR reads again in MiXCR, with one record for every CDR3 protein. The profile shows approximately 280,000 distinct CDR3 sequences, more than 30% of them singletons. V usage is TRBV19 and J usage is TRBJ2-1, with D perhaps matching TRBD1 (6 bases). The source of this sequence is a female donor with breast cancer. Some clones in this sample may be carry-over from other donors' samples. Sequencing was done on a sample of axillary lymph node tissue. The CDR3 is CASDEGRGRYNEQFF. The CDR3 DNA follows: TGTGCCAGTGACGAAGGCAGGGGACGCTACAATGAGCAGTTCTTC.